This entry concerns a single T cell receptor (beta chain). The clone's antigen remains unknown. No much larger clone exists at a distance of one base, and base qualities are not known. These data originate in a study of T-cell memory formation after mild COVID-19 (dated by TCRdb to the early 2020s). At the level of the whole study: Most TCR sequence clusters were specific to one of the two donors. T-cell clones expanding and contracting after mild COVID-19 in two donors were tracked by longitudinal TCRalpha and TCRbeta repertoire sequencing. Two young, previously healthy adult volunteers made up the cohort, one male and one female.

Ficoll-Paque density gradient centrifugation was the method used to isolate PBMCs. TCRdb records Illumina NovaSeq 6000 as the sequencer. TCRalpha and TCRbeta cDNA libraries were built by 5'RACE with constant-segment primers, adding sample barcodes and unique molecular identifiers. Trizol reagent was used to extract RNA from every sample. Library amplification was performed in two PCR steps, and a second sample barcode and Illumina TruSeq adapters were introduced in the second step. Sequencing of libraries was performed on an Illumina NovaSeq with 2 x 150 bp paired-end reads. From the authors' description of their analysis: The reads were demultiplexed and collapsed into UMI-guided consensus sequences using migec v1.2.7. Using mixcr v2.1.11, UMI consensuses were aligned to TRA and TRB V and J templates and then assembled into clonotypes. Clonotypes were classified as expanded or contracted when called significant by both edgeR and NoisET, with noise models trained on biological replicates. For edgeR calls, a false discovery rate-adjusted p below 0.01 and a log2 fold-change threshold of 1 were applied. As an exploratory analysis of dynamics, max-normalized trajectories of the 1000 most abundant clonotypes were examined with PCA combined with hierarchical clustering. The CD4 or CD8 phenotype of responding clones was assigned using the separately sequenced CD4+ and CD8+ repertoires. TCRdb cleaned the public reads at Q25 with fastp, built clones with MiXCR and kept in-frame beta chains. Rows with one shared CDR3 protein collapse into an entry with the most common genes and DNA. The authors' filters were not applied to this entry. The sample yields around 190,000 distinct CDR3 sequences; less than 20% were counted once. The biggest ten clones account for 3.9% of the sample.

The CDR3 spans 14 residues, from the cysteine through the phenylalanine. The only DNA kept is the CDR3, 42 bases in frame from the first base. V is shortened by 3 bases, J by 4 bases, and the region joining them spans 12 bases. The germline V gene (reference sequence) specifies MNHEY as CDR1 and SMNVEV as CDR2. Summary of the overall study and its limitations: Contracting CD4+ clones were found mainly in CM and EM memory subsets, while CD8+ clones were enriched in EMRA. SARS-CoV-2 specificity of the second-wave clones peaking on day 37 was not confirmed. Only two mild cases were covered by the study, and larger cohorts that include severe cases with pre-infection samples were considered necessary. Some responding clones were detected in pre-infection memory, suggesting pre-existing cross-reactive memory T cells joined the SARS-CoV-2 response. Clones that contracted from day 15 to 85 showed balanced CD4/CD8 phenotypes, whereas a second wave of clones that expanded from day 15 to 37 leaned towards CD4+.

The sequence links TRBV27 to TRBJ1-2; a confident D gene designation cannot be given. Specimen: PBMCs or a T cell subset sorted from them (not recorded which). The receptor was derived from a man between 18 and 29 years old who had mild COVID-19 (a few samples of this study predate the infection). The sample titles of this study are shuffled in the database, so cell type and time point are left out; the donor was told from shared clones. CDR3 region: CASSFKGGSYGYTF. The base sequence is TGTGCCAGCAGTTTTAAGGGAGGGTCCTATGGCTACACCTTC.